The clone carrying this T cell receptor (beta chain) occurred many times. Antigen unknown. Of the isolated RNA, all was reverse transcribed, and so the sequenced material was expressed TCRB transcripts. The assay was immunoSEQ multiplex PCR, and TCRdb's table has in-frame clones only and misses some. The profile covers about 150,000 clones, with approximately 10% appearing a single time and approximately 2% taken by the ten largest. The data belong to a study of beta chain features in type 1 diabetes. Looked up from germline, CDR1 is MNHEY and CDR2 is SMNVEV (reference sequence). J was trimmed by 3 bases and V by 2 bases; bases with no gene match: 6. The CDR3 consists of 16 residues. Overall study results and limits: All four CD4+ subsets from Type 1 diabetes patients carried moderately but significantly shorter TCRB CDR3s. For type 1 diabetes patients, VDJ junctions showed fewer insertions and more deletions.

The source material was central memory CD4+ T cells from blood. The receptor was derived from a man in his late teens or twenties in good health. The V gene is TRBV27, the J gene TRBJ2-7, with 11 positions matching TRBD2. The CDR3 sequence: CASSLLKTSGNYEQYF. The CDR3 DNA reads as TGTGCCAGCAGTTTACTCAAGACTAGCGGGAACTACGAGCAGTACTTC.